The next 25 T cell receptor beta chains were all read from a single sample in a study of blood T cell repertoires in COVID-19. Some clones are missing from TCRdb's copy, which holds only in-frame ones; the method was immunoSEQ multiplex PCR. The data show roughly 150,000 clones, about four fifths seen once. The sequenced sample was peripheral blood. The receptors were sampled from an elderly woman with COVID-19, enrolled during active disease.

CDR3 DNA sequence: TGCGCCAGCAGCTTACCAGGGGGCACAGATACGCAGTATTTT. Translated, it gives CASSLPGGTDTQYF. This sequence joins TRBV5-1 and TRBJ2-3; maybe TRBD1 (6 bases). The germline CDR1 and CDR2 sequences are SGHRS and YFSETQ. This CDR3 contains 14 residues. The V and J ends lost 2 bases and 1 base respectively, with 8 bases between them.

The count of this clone is one. The chain combines TRBV27 with TRBJ1-5; D uncertain. This CDR3 contains 15 residues. V was cut by 2 bases and J by 2 bases, with 10 bases left in between. Germline V gene lookup returns CDR1 MNHEY and CDR2 SMNVEV (reference sequence). Here the CDR3 reads CASSLDGIGNQPQHF. CDR3 DNA: TGTGCCAGCAGTTTAGACGGGATAGGCAATCAGCCCCAGCATTTT.

The chain uses TRBV19 and TRBJ2-3, with 7 bases fitting TRBD2. This CDR3 contains 15 residues. V lost 3 bases and J lost 3; bases outside the gene matches: 6. Germline CDR1 reads LNHDA; CDR2 reads SQIVND (reference sequence). The DNA for the CDR3 is TGTGCCAGTAGTATCGGGGGAGGGAGGACAGATACGCAGTATTTT. Its protein product is CASSIGGGRTDTQYF. Drawing the rest from reference TRBV19 and TRBJ2-3, the complete variable domain is DGGITQSPKYLFRKEGQNVTLSCEQNLNHDAMYWYRQDPGQGLRLIYYSQIVNDFQKGDIAEGYSVSREKKESFPLTVTSAQKNPTAFYLCASSIGGGRTDTQYFGPGTRLTVL.

The chain has TRBV6-4 and TRBJ1-1, with TRBD1 as a possible D gene (5 bases). The CDR3 is 15 residues long. Trimming removed 0 bases from V and 4 bases from J, with 12 bases in between. Germline CDR1 MRHNA, CDR2 SNTAGT. The CDR3 spells CASSDSRGGSTEAFF. The CDR3 DNA sequence: TGTGCCAGCAGTGACTCGAGGGGAGGCTCCACTGAAGCTTTCTTT.

The chain couples TRBV5-1 to TRBJ1-4; D might be TRBD1 (6 bases). Germline V gene lookup returns CDR1 SGHRS and CDR2 YFSETQ. Trimming left V 6 bases short and J 6 bases short, with 12 bases between. The length of the CDR3 is 13 residues. The CDR3 DNA reads as TGCGCCAGCACGTGGGGGCGGGATGAAAAACTGTTTTTT. It specifies CASTWGRDEKLFF.

This chain links TRBV12-3 or TRBV12-4 with TRBJ2-7; D possibly corresponds to TRBD2 (6 bases). The germline V and J ends were trimmed by 5 bases and 0 bases, with 8 bases remaining between them. CDR3 length equals 13 residues. This CDR3 is CASSRRASYEQYF. DNA for the CDR3: TGTGCCAGCAGTCGGAGGGCCTCCTACGAGCAGTACTTC.

The chain joins TRBV6-5 to TRBJ1-4; a weak D match, TRBD1 (6 bases). Looked up from germline, CDR1 is MNHEY and CDR2 is SVGAGI. The CDR3 length is 16 residues. Trimming stripped 2 bases from V and 0 bases from J, with 10 bases between. The CDR3 nucleotides are TGTGCCAGCAGTTACGGGCCAGGGGCAACTAATGAAAAACTGTTTTTT. It specifies CASSYGPGATNEKLFF.

The chain uses TRBV29-1 and TRBJ2-7; 7 bases align to TRBD2. The V segment lost 2 bases and the J segment 2 bases; nucleotides outside the gene matches: 15. This CDR3 contains 17 residues. Germline V gene sequence: CDR1 SQVTM, CDR2 ANQGSEA. The CDR3 sequence is CSVELWNRREPTYEQYF. The CDR3 coding sequence is TGCAGCGTTGAACTCTGGAATCGGCGGGAGCCCACCTACGAGCAGTACTTC.

The rearrangement uses TRBV7-9 and TRBJ2-7; D is perhaps TRBD1 (5 bases). The CDR3 is 15 residues long. CDR1 and CDR2 from the germline V gene are SEHNR and FQNEAQ (reference sequence). Trimming took 1 base from V and 3 from J, leaving 13 bases between them. The CDR3 DNA reads TGTGCCAGCAGCTTAGAGGGAAACAGGTACTACGAGCAGTACTTC. Translating gives CASSLEGNRYYEQYF.

V gene TRBV7-6 combines with J gene TRBJ2-6, with TRBD1 matching over 7 bases. This CDR3 is 17 amino acids long. Germline CDR1 SGHVS, CDR2 FNYEAQ. Losses at the gene ends were 5 bases for V and 3 bases for J; bases not matched to a gene: 10. CDR3 sequence (DNA): TGTGCCAGCAGCAGACAGGGTAATTTAAATGGGGCCAACGTCCTGACTTTC. Its protein product is CASSRQGNLNGANVLTF.

In its sample, this clone was seen once. The chain recombines TRBV5-1 with TRBJ2-1, with TRBD2 identical over 12 bases. Germline trimming cut 4 bases from V and 7 bases from J; bases unmatched to any gene: 6. This CDR3 spans 15 amino acids. Germline lookup yields CDR1 SGHRS and CDR2 YFSETQ. The CDR3: CASSPTSGSLNEQFF. The CDR3 DNA reads as TGCGCCAGCAGCCCGACTAGCGGGAGTTTGAATGAGCAGTTCTTC.

This chain joins TRBV5-1 and TRBJ2-1; 7 bases fit TRBD1. In germline, CDR1 is SGHRS, CDR2 YFSETQ. This CDR3 spans 17 amino acids. V dropped 3 bases and J dropped 4; count of bases not matched to a gene: 13. CDR3 in amino acids: CASSSHPGQNLYNEQFF. The DNA for the CDR3 is TGCGCCAGCAGCTCCCATCCGGGACAGAATTTATACAATGAGCAGTTCTTC.

V usage is TRBV19 and J usage is TRBJ1-2; TRBD1 might be the D (5 bases). The CDR3 totals 14 residues. The germline gives CDR1 LNHDA, CDR2 SQIVND (reference sequence). Between the trimmed V and J ends, which lost 6 bases and 3 bases, there was a span of 14 bases. CDR3 residues: CASRGRGLDYGYTF. CDR3 DNA: TGTGCCAGTAGGGGCCGGGGGTTAGACTATGGCTACACCTTC.

The chain is built from TRBV12-1 and TRBJ2-6; the D call TRBD1 from the table was never checked on the DNA. TRBV12-1 is designated a pseudogene. The CDR3 is 19 amino acids. The CDR3 DNA is TGTGCCAGCAGCCCGAGGACAGTTAAGTGTCTGCCTGGGGCCAACGTCCTGACTTTC. As protein: CASSPRTVKCLPGANVLTF.

J is TRBJ2-6 and V is TRBV6-5; TRBD2 is a possible D gene (6 bases). V was pared by 8 bases and J by 3 bases, with 11 bases between. This CDR3 spans 14 amino acids. CDR1 is MNHEY, CDR2 SVGAGI, per germline. CDR3 amino acids: CASRRGVGANVLTF. The CDR3, as DNA: TGTGCCAGCCGGAGGGGTGTTGGGGCCAACGTCCTGACTTTC.

This rearrangement joins TRBV6-5 to TRBJ1-1; possible D gene TRBD1, 5 bases. Germline V lookup: CDR1 MNHEY, CDR2 SVGAGI. Trimming cost V 5 bases and J 1 base, with 11 bases left between them. The CDR3 spans 14 residues. CDR3 loop: CASSKLTGNTEAFF. For the CDR3, the DNA is TGTGCCAGCAGTAAGCTCACAGGGAACACTGAAGCTTTCTTT.

This sequence joins TRBV28 and TRBJ1-1; TRBD1 matches 9 bases. V trimming: 5 bases; J trimming: 3 bases; junction bases outside the gene matches: 10. The CDR3 totals 16 residues. Germline V gene sequence: CDR1 MDHEN, CDR2 SYDVKM. CDR3 coding DNA: TGTGCCAGCAGTCGGGGGACAGGGTGGGGTGACACTGAAGCTTTCTTT. It specifies CASSRGTGWGDTEAFF.

J is TRBJ2-2 and V is TRBV18; TRBD2 agrees at 11 bases. Germline V gene lookup returns CDR1 KGHSH and CDR2 LQKENI. CDR3 length: 17 residues. V was pared by 3 bases and J by 1 base, with 4 bases of the junction left unmatched. CDR3 bases: TGTGCCAGCTCACCTCCGGGACTAGCGGTGAACACCGGGGAGCTGTTTTTT. This sequence encodes CASSPPGLAVNTGELFF.

J is TRBJ2-7 and V is TRBV10-3; 8 bases map to TRBD2. Unmatched junction bases numbered 6, after V lost 5 bases and J lost 0 bases. The germline V gene encodes CDR1 ENHRY and CDR2 SYGVKD. The CDR3 contains 15 residues. The CDR3 region is CAISYGLATSYEQYF. The CDR3, as DNA: TGTGCCATCAGTTACGGACTAGCTACCTCCTACGAGCAGTACTTC.

A single count supports this clone. The rearrangement uses TRBV7-6 and TRBJ2-5, with 7 bases fitting TRBD1. The trim removed 0 bases at V and 5 bases at J, leaving 3 bases unmatched. The CDR3 totals 14 residues. CDR1 SGHVS and CDR2 FNYEAQ come from the germline V gene. The CDR3 sequence: CASSLAARGETQYF. The CDR3 coding sequence is TGTGCCAGCAGCTTAGCTGCCAGGGGGGAGACCCAGTACTTC.

The J gene is TRBJ2-5, the V gene TRBV2; D remains ambiguous. This CDR3 region has 12 residues. V dropped 5 bases and J dropped 2 bases, with 6 bases sitting between them. The germline V gene encodes CDR1 SNHLY and CDR2 FYNNEI. CDR3 nucleotide sequence: TGTGCCAGCAGTCTCCAGCAAGAGACCCAGTACTTC. Protein: CASSLQQETQYF.

The chain combines TRBV3-1 (or the pseudogene TRBV3-2) with TRBJ2-7; D not certain. The germline CDR1 and CDR2 sequences are LGHDT and YNNKEL (reference sequence). The V gene lost 7 bases and the J gene lost 6 bases, with 19 bases spanning the gap. The CDR3 contains 14 residues. DNA of the CDR3: TGTGCCAGCACGATTGCCCCTAGTCTGAGCGAGCAGTACTTC. It encodes CASTIAPSLSEQYF.

The chain couples TRBV10-3 to TRBJ2-2; TRBD2 matches at 7 bases. Germline CDR1 reads ENHRY; CDR2 reads SYGVKD. The J segment lost 2 bases and the V segment lost 0 bases, leaving 3 bases of the junction unmatched. The CDR3 loop spans 16 amino acids. CDR3 coding DNA: TGTGCCATCAGTGAGTCGGCTAGCGGAAACACCGGGGAGCTGTTTTTT. This sequence encodes CAISESASGNTGELFF.

The chain is built from TRBV3-1 (or the pseudogene TRBV3-2) and TRBJ2-2, with 8 bases aligning to TRBD2. The germline V gene encodes CDR1 LGHDT and CDR2 YNNKEL (reference sequence). The CDR3 has 18 residues. Trimming at V came to 4 bases and at J to 5 bases, leaving 15 bases not matched to a gene. CDR3 amino acids: CASSLPYRRGGRTGELFF. The CDR3 DNA sequence: TGTGCCAGCAGCCTCCCTTACAGACGGGGGGGACGGACCGGGGAGCTGTTTTTT.

A single count supports this clone. The chain recombines TRBV3-1 (or the pseudogene TRBV3-2) with TRBJ2-2, with D tentatively TRBD1 (6 bases). V lost 10 bases, J lost 8 bases, and 11 bases lay in between. CDR3 length: 11 residues. Germline loops: CDR1 LGHDT, CDR2 YNNKEL (reference sequence). The CDR3 DNA reads as TGTGCCACCGAGGGGGTGGGGGAGCTGTTTTTT. Translating gives CATEGVGELFF.